This T cell receptor beta chain comes out of a study of T-cell memory formation after mild COVID-19. As for the study in general: Across donors, TCR clusters were largely donor specific.

This clonotype occurred a few times. Antigen unknown. Regarding the study as a whole: Clones that contracted clustered mainly in CM and EM if CD4+ and in EMRA if CD8+.

TCRdb reprocessed the 5' RACE reads via MiXCR and lists one record per CDR3 protein. The sample shows fewer than 200,000 distinct CDR3 sequences, 10% to 15% of them seen only once. Per germline, CDR1 DFQATT and CDR2 SNEGSKA (reference sequence). Trimming took 5 bases from V and 5 from J, leaving 18 bases between them. The CDR3 is made up of 14 amino acids. This clonotype originated in a young man who had mild COVID-19 (a few samples of this study predate the infection). Cell type and time point are not known. V usage is TRBV20-1 and J usage is TRBJ2-5, with D possibly matching TRBD1 (5 bases). The sequenced sample consisted of PBMCs or a T cell subset sorted from them (not recorded which). CDR3 DNA: TGCAGTGCTCCCCCGGACACAAAGTGGGAGACCCAGTACTTC. It specifies CSAPPDTKWETQYF.